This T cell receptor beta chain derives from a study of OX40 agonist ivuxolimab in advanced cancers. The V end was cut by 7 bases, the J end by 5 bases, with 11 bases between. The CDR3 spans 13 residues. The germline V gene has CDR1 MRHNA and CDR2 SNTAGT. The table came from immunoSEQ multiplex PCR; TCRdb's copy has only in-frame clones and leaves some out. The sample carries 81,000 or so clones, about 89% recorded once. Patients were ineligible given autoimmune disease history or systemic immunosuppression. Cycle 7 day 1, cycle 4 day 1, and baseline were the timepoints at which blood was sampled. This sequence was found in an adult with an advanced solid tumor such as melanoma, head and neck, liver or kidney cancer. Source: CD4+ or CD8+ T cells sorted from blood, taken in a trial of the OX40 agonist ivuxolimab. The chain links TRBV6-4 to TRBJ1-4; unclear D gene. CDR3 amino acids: CASNTGENEKLFF. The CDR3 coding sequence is TGTGCCAGCAATACCGGTGAGAATGAAAAACTGTTTTTT.